This T cell receptor beta chain comes out of a study of response to subunit inactivated influenza vaccine. Findings of the study overall: With each seasonal influenza vaccination, the authors suggested, few new T cells are recruited.

Ten or more counts support this clonotype. No antigen is known for it. V gave up 5 bases and J gave up 2 bases; unmatched junction bases: 3. Per germline, CDR1 ENHRY and CDR2 SYGVKD. The CDR3 consists of 15 residues. TCRdb analysed the RT-PCR reads with MiXCR anew, one entry per CDR3 protein. The sample has over 150,000 distinct CDR3 sequences, approximately 11% seen once. V and J are TRBV10-3 and TRBJ2-2; 9 bases match TRBD1. The source was non-naive T cells sorted from PBMCs, collected roughly 46 days after vaccination. This TCR came from a man aged 50 to 59 who received an inactivated influenza vaccine. The CDR3 loop is CAISWTGDNTGELFF. The CDR3 nucleotides read TGTGCCATCAGTTGGACAGGGGATAACACCGGGGAGCTGTTTTTT.